This T cell receptor (beta chain) was recorded in a study of vaccination effects on CD4 cells after COVID-19. Method: immunoSEQ multiplex PCR; TCRdb's copy keeps in-frame clones and lacks some. The table lists under 50,000 clones, roughly 79% of them singletons. To note about this clone: Its matching antigen is unknown.

Antigen-specific CD4+ T cells were first expanded with viral peptide pools by the ViraFEST assay and only then sequenced. Scientists isolated CD4+ T cells after a roughly 10-day culture period ended. The vaccine given was either BNT162b2 or mRNA-1273, in two doses. The CDR3 totals 12 residues. With 5 bases removed from V and 5 bases from J, the gap between germline ends came to 9 bases. The rearrangement joins TRBV12-3 or TRBV12-4 to TRBJ2-5; no clear D. The source is a human donor who received a COVID-19 vaccine. Some clones in this sample may be carry-over from other donors' samples. This specimen was CD4+ T cells from PBMCs cultured with HCoV-NL63 spike peptides, taken after COVID-19 vaccination. The CDR3 sequence is CASSPIRETQYF. CDR3 sequence (DNA): TGTGCCAGCAGTCCGATCAGGGAGACCCAGTACTTC.